One T cell receptor (beta chain) is described in this entry. The antigen is not known. Germline V gives CDR1 SGHKS, CDR2 YYEKEE (reference sequence). Trimming cost V 4 bases and J 3 bases; bases outside gene matches: 3. The CDR3 runs to 13 residues. Profiled with immunoSEQ multiplex PCR; TCRdb holds only in-frame clones, not every one. The sample lists 95,000 to 100,000 clones, about four fifths occurring once. It was second doses at about 4 or about 12 weeks that were pooled. These data originate in a study of T cell responses to AZD1222 COVID-19 vaccine. General study findings and limits: Of the AZD1222 recipients, only 5 or 6 were seropositive at baseline. Mostly white British, mostly female donors; authors suggested clonal diversity may be underestimated.

The sequence derives from an adult who received the AZD1222 COVID-19 vaccine. The chain is built from TRBV5-5 and TRBJ1-2, with TRBD1 matching over 7 bases. The sample here was peripheral blood, taken 28 days after the second AZD1222 dose. CDR3 protein: CASSATGDYGYTF. CDR3 nucleotide sequence: TGTGCCAGCAGCGCCACAGGGGACTATGGCTACACCTTC.